A single sample gave rise to the 3 T cell receptor beta chains below, sequenced in a study of OX40 agonist ivuxolimab in advanced cancers. The data were produced by immunoSEQ multiplex PCR, yet TCRdb's version contains in-frame clones alone and is incomplete. The sample shows fewer than 25,000 clones, just over 85% of them seen only once. The sequenced sample was CD4+ or CD8+ T cells sorted from blood, obtained in a trial of the OX40 agonist ivuxolimab. Receptor source: an adult with an advanced solid tumor such as melanoma, head and neck, liver or kidney cancer.

The rearrangement joins TRBV14 to TRBJ1-1; TRBD1 is a possible D gene (5 bases). This CDR3 has 13 amino acids. Germline CDR1 is SGHDN and CDR2 is FVKESK. The V and J ends lost 1 base and 7 bases respectively, with 10 bases between them. This chain's CDR3 is CASSQVQGLEAFF. In DNA form, the CDR3 reads TGTGCCAGCAGCCAAGTCCAGGGTCTTGAAGCTTTCTTT. Filled out from reference TRBV14 and TRBJ1-1, the complete variable domain reads EAGVTQFPSHSVIEKGQTVTLRCDPISGHDNLYWYRRVMGKEIKFLLHFVKESKQDESGMPNNRFLAERTGGTYSTLKVQPAELEDSGVYFCASSQVQGLEAFFGQGTRLTVV.

The chain is built from TRBV9 and TRBJ1-2; maybe TRBD1 (5 bases). V lost 0 bases and J 5 bases, leaving 17 bases between the germline ends. The CDR3 is 16 amino acids. The germline gives CDR1 SGDLS, CDR2 YYNGEE. The CDR3 is CASSVDGGVPMYGYTF. CDR3 in DNA: TGTGCCAGCAGCGTAGATGGGGGGGTACCCATGTATGGCTACACCTTC.

The V call is TRBV7-8, the J call TRBJ2-1; tentatively, D is TRBD2 (5 bases). Between the trimmed V and J ends, which lost 0 bases and 8 bases, there was a span of 11 bases. The CDR3 is 14 amino acids. From germline, CDR1 is SGHVS and CDR2 FQNEAQ. The DNA for the CDR3 is TGTGCCAGCAGCTTAGCGGGAGCTGGGGATGAGCAGTTCTTC. Translating it yields CASSLAGAGDEQFF.